The clone carrying this TCR beta chain was counted only a few times. Its antigen is still unknown. The sample originates from a study of blood T cells in healthy people across ages. For the study at large: T cells yielded about one barcoded beta molecule per two cells through template switching. General study points: TCR beta diversity per million T cells fell roughly linearly with age.

For the second PCR, which ran for roughly 6 to 12 cycles, a sample-barcoded 5' primer and a J-beta primer mix were used. One entry per CDR3 protein results from TCRdb running MiXCR on the 5' RACE reads. The profile shows some 890,000 distinct CDR3 sequences, just under 30% of them singletons. The CDR3 consists of 16 residues. V trimming: 3 bases; J trimming: 1 base; junction bases outside the gene matches: 8. CDR1 SEHNR and CDR2 FQNEAQ come from the germline V gene (reference sequence). The same data also went into a second study, on T cells of mothers and their children. That work adds: Over 8 million reads per mother and roughly 3 million per child were obtained. Related and unrelated pairs show similar shaping of TCR recombination output by thymic selection.

The V call is TRBV7-9, the J call TRBJ2-5; 7 nucleotides align to TRBD2. The receptor was derived from a woman between 35 and 50 years old in good health. The specimen was blood. The CDR3 coding sequence is TGTGCCAGCAGCTTTTGGAGCGGGGTAGGCCAAGAGACCCAGTACTTC. Protein sequence: CASSFWSGVGQETQYF.